These 32 T cell receptor beta chains were all obtained from the same sample, sequenced in a study of blood T cell repertoires in COVID-19. This table comes from immunoSEQ multiplex PCR, and its TCRdb copy is limited to in-frame clones, with some not included. The sample has 150,000 to 180,000 clones; about 80% are singletons. Material for sequencing was peripheral blood. Every receptor here comes from a woman aged 55-69 years with acute or convalescent COVID-19.

This chain connects TRBV14 to TRBJ2-1, with a possible D match to TRBD1 (6 bases). Germline V CDR1 and CDR2: SGHDN, FVKESK. Trimming shortened V by 6 bases and J by 0 bases, and 21 bases separated the two germline ends. The CDR3 loop spans 18 amino acids. CDR3 sequence: CASSRRKADSGSYNEQFF. The CDR3 DNA sequence: TGTGCCAGCAGTCGTCGGAAGGCGGACAGCGGCTCCTACAATGAGCAGTTCTTC.

V gene TRBV10-3 combines with J gene TRBJ1-1; D may be TRBD1 (5 bases). The ends were cut back, 10 bases at V and 2 bases at J, with 14 bases in the middle. Germline V CDR1 and CDR2: ENHRY, SYGVKD. The CDR3 extends over 13 amino acids. The CDR3 region has the DNA TGTGCCACGCTAACCGGGGGTAACACTGAAGCTTTCTTT. This translates into CATLTGGNTEAFF.

The gene calls are TRBV6-5 and TRBJ1-5; D may be TRBD1 (6 bases). Germline V lookup: CDR1 MNHEY, CDR2 SVGAGI. Trimming stripped 4 bases from V and 0 bases from J, with 7 bases between. The CDR3 spans 14 residues. CDR3 nucleotide sequence: TGTGCCAGCAGTTCGGACAGTAGCAATCAGCCCCAGCATTTT. Encoded protein: CASSSDSSNQPQHF.

The rearrangement joins TRBV30 to TRBJ2-3, with 14 bases identical to TRBD2. Germline CDR1 GTSNPN, CDR2 SVGIG (reference sequence). The CDR3 runs to 16 residues. J was trimmed by 8 bases and V by 1 base; bases with no gene match: 8. CDR3 sequence: CAWSDTTSGGAATQYF. CDR3 nucleotide sequence: TGTGCCTGGAGTGATACGACTAGCGGGGGGGCGGCTACGCAGTATTTT.

The CDR3 loop reads CASSMNTANYGYTF. The CDR3 nucleotides read TGTGCCAGTAGTATGAACACAGCTAACTATGGCTACACCTTC. The rearrangement links TRBV19 to TRBJ1-2; D remains unclear. CDR1 is LNHDA, CDR2 SQIVND, per germline (reference sequence). The CDR3 loop spans 14 amino acids. Trimming removed 3 bases from V and 0 bases from J, with 8 bases in between.

This chain links TRBV3-1 (or the pseudogene TRBV3-2) with TRBJ2-3, with 8 bases that match TRBD2. V was clipped by 6 bases and J by 3 bases; unmatched bases: 5. In germline, CDR1 is LGHDT, CDR2 YNNKEL (reference sequence). The CDR3 sequence is 14 residues long. The DNA for the CDR3 is TGTGCCAGCAGTCGGGGGGGGACGACAGATACGCAGTATTTT. Amino acid sequence: CASSRGGTTDTQYF.

This clone has only a few counts. The chain couples TRBV11-2 to TRBJ1-5; TRBD1 matches at 8 bases. The length of the CDR3 is 16 residues. Unmatched junction bases numbered 8, after V lost 5 bases and J lost 2 bases. Germline CDR1 SGHAT, CDR2 FQNNGV. CDR3 bases: TGTGCCAGCAGCCCAGGGGGCAGGGGGGGCAATCAGCCCCAGCATTTT. Protein product: CASSPGGRGGNQPQHF. The full variable domain, in which reference TRBV11-2 and TRBJ1-5 provide the parts outside the CDR3, is EAGVAQSPRYKIIEKRQSVAFWCNPISGHATLYWYQQILGQGPKLLIQFQNNGVVDDSQLPKDRFSAERLKGVDSTLKIQPAKLEDSAVYLCASSPGGRGGNQPQHFGDGTRLSIL.

The chain couples TRBV5-1 to TRBJ1-3, with no clear D. Germline loops: CDR1 SGHRS, CDR2 YFSETQ. The CDR3 consists of 15 residues. V was pared by 4 bases and J by 0 bases, with 11 bases between. CDR3 residues: CASSPGQYSGNTIYF. The CDR3 DNA follows: TGCGCCAGCAGCCCTGGTCAGTACTCTGGAAACACCATATATTTT.

The chain uses TRBV3-1 (or the pseudogene TRBV3-2) and TRBJ1-2, with unresolved D. The CDR3 totals 14 residues. Germline CDR1 reads LGHDT; CDR2 reads YNNKEL (reference sequence). The ends were cut back, 4 bases at V and 5 bases at J, with 14 bases in the middle. In nucleotides, the CDR3 is TGTGCCAGCAGCCCCGGGAGGGAGGAGTATGGCTACACCTTC. It encodes CASSPGREEYGYTF.

The V gene is TRBV28, the J gene TRBJ2-3; D is perhaps TRBD2 (6 bases). Trimming stripped 4 bases from V and 2 bases from J, with 19 bases between. Per germline, CDR1 MDHEN and CDR2 SYDVKM. There are 17 residues in the CDR3. Written as DNA, the CDR3 is TGTGCCAGCAGTTACCTGATAGCGGCGGTTAACACAGATACGCAGTATTTT. Translating it yields CASSYLIAAVNTDTQYF.

The chain is built from TRBV5-1 and TRBJ2-2; 9 nucleotides line up with TRBD1. CDR3 length: 16 residues. V trimming: 7 bases; J trimming: 0 bases; junction bases outside the gene matches: 7. The germline CDR1 and CDR2 sequences are SGHRS and YFSETQ. CDR3 nucleotides: TGCGCCAGCGGCCTACAGGGGGCGCCGAACACCGGGGAGCTGTTTTTT. This encodes CASGLQGAPNTGELFF.

Comments on this clone: Other DNA sequences within the sample encode an identical CDR3. The V and J genes are TRBV3-1 (or the pseudogene TRBV3-2) and TRBJ2-7, with 7 bases matching TRBD1. The V gene's germline CDR1 is LGHDT and CDR2 YNNKEL (reference sequence). The CDR3 covers 13 residues. V shed 4 bases, J shed 3 bases, and the junction held 3 bases outside the gene matches. The CDR3 here is CASSRGTDYEQYF. In DNA form, the CDR3 reads TGTGCCAGCAGCCGGGGGACAGACTACGAGCAGTACTTC.

The chain recombines TRBV6-1 with TRBJ1-1, with D possibly matching TRBD1 (5 bases). This CDR3 contains 13 residues. V lost 2 bases and J lost 10, with 14 bases in between. Germline CDR1 and CDR2: MNHNS and SASEGT. CDR3 residues: CASSEFWGLGAFF. CDR3 in DNA: TGTGCCAGCAGTGAATTTTGGGGACTTGGAGCTTTCTTT.

The rearrangement uses TRBV2 and TRBJ2-2, with a weak D call TRBD2 (6 bases). Trimming cost V 3 bases and J 7 bases, with 15 bases left between them. CDR1 is SNHLY, CDR2 FYNNEI, per germline. The CDR3 sequence is 15 residues long. CDR3 sequence: CASSDLGPGVGELFF. Here the CDR3 DNA reads TGTGCCAGCAGTGATCTGGGGCCGGGGGTCGGGGAGCTGTTTTTT.

The chain is built from TRBV28 and TRBJ1-2; D is uncertain. CDR1 and CDR2 (germline): MDHEN, SYDVKM. The CDR3 covers 11 residues. V gave up 4 bases and J gave up 3 bases, with 3 bases separating them. For the CDR3, the DNA is TGTGCCAGCAGTTCCTACTATGGCTACACCTTC. Its translation: CASSSYYGYTF.

This clone occurred many times. The genes are TRBV6-5 and TRBJ2-3, with D possibly being TRBD2 (6 bases). Trimming left V 6 bases short and J 5 bases short, with 18 bases between. Germline loops: CDR1 MNHEY, CDR2 SVGAGI. This CDR3 comprises 15 residues. The CDR3 DNA is TGTGCCAGCAGCTTCAACAGGCGGGGAGGAGATACGCAGTATTTT. It translates to CASSFNRRGGDTQYF.

This chain links TRBV5-8 with TRBJ2-5; 8 bases line up with TRBD2. V shed 3 bases, J shed 3 bases, and the junction held 10 bases outside the gene matches. CDR1 is SGHTS, CDR2 YDEGEE, per germline. The CDR3 has 16 amino acids. In nucleotides, the CDR3 is TGTGCCAGCAGCTCGGGGACGGCGGGGGGCAAAGAGACCCAGTACTTC. This codes for CASSSGTAGGKETQYF.

The chain links TRBV9 to TRBJ2-3; TRBD2 aligns across 9 bases. CDR3 length: 17 residues. The V segment lost 1 base and the J segment 2 bases; nucleotides outside the gene matches: 8. Germline V gene lookup returns CDR1 SGDLS and CDR2 YYNGEE. CDR3 nucleotide sequence: TGTGCCAGCAGCGTACAAGGGCTAGCGGGGTTCACAGATACGCAGTATTTT. Its translation: CASSVQGLAGFTDTQYF.

This clone came up once. DNA for the CDR3: TGTGCCAGCAGGAAAGAAGGGGGCGCAGGCTACACCTTC. Translated: CASRKEGGAGYTF. The chain carries TRBV6-5 and TRBJ1-2, with 7 bases lining up with TRBD1. CDR3 length: 13 residues. From germline, CDR1 is MNHEY and CDR2 SVGAGI. J lost 8 bases, V lost 6 bases, and 9 bases had no gene match.

V usage is TRBV18 and J usage is TRBJ2-1; 13 bases match TRBD2. The germline V gene encodes CDR1 KGHSH and CDR2 LQKENI. The CDR3 totals 15 residues. V shed 3 bases and J 7 bases; nucleotides not matched to a gene: 3. CDR3 coding DNA: TGTGCCAGCTCACCTCCGGGACTAGCGGGGAATGAGCAGTTCTTC. Translation gives CASSPPGLAGNEQFF.

The chain links TRBV3-1 (or the pseudogene TRBV3-2) to TRBJ2-1; 12 nucleotides agree with TRBD2. Germline values: CDR1 LGHDT, CDR2 YNNKEL (reference sequence). After removal of 4 bases from V and 8 bases from J, the junction contained 6 bases not matched to a gene. The CDR3 consists of 15 residues. CDR3 sequence reads: CASSRKGLAGDEQFF. CDR3 bases: TGTGCCAGCAGCCGCAAGGGACTAGCGGGCGATGAGCAGTTCTTC.

The genes are TRBV3-1 (or the pseudogene TRBV3-2) and TRBJ1-2; possible D gene TRBD1, 6 bases. Germline-derived CDR1 and CDR2 are LGHDT and YNNKEL (reference sequence). This CDR3 region has 14 residues. V was shortened by 0 bases and J by 3 bases, with 8 bases between the two germline ends. The CDR3 here is CASSQEGGDYGYTF. The CDR3 DNA sequence: TGTGCCAGCAGCCAAGAAGGGGGTGACTATGGCTACACCTTC.

This chain links TRBV19 with TRBJ2-1, with a weak D call TRBD2 (5 bases). Germline V gene lookup returns CDR1 LNHDA and CDR2 SQIVND (reference sequence). The V gene lost 2 bases and the J gene lost 0 bases, with 11 bases spanning the gap. CDR3 length: 16 amino acids. CDR3: CASSINGGSSYNEQFF. CDR3 DNA sequence: TGTGCCAGTAGTATAAACGGTGGGAGCTCCTACAATGAGCAGTTCTTC.

This clone was seen only a few times. This chain links TRBV7-8 with TRBJ2-3, with TRBD2 matching over 14 bases. This CDR3 region has 19 residues. Germline V gives CDR1 SGHVS, CDR2 FQNEAQ. J was trimmed by 1 base and V by 5 bases; bases with no gene match: 11. This CDR3 reads CASSGSGTSGGLRTDTQYF. CDR3 in DNA: TGTGCCAGCAGCGGATCCGGGACTAGCGGGGGCCTACGCACAGATACGCAGTATTTT.

This sequence joins TRBV4-1 and TRBJ1-1; 8 bases match TRBD1. Germline CDR1 and CDR2: MGHRA and YSYEKL. This CDR3 is 16 amino acids long. V was pared by 0 bases and J by 4 bases, with 7 bases of the junction left unmatched. The CDR3 region has the DNA TGCGCCAGCAGCCAAGAGGCCGGACAGGGCGGCACTGAAGCTTTCTTT. Its protein product is CASSQEAGQGGTEAFF.

This chain uses TRBV2 with TRBJ2-1; TRBD1 matches 10 bases. This CDR3 is built from 15 residues. V was pared by 7 bases and J by 2 bases, with 5 bases of the junction left unmatched. CDR1 and CDR2 from the germline V gene are SNHLY and FYNNEI. The CDR3 nucleotides read TGTGCCAGCACCTCTGGACAGGGGGCCTACAATGAGCAGTTCTTC. It encodes CASTSGQGAYNEQFF. The full variable domain, in which reference TRBV2 and TRBJ2-1 provide the parts outside the CDR3, is EPEVTQTPSHQVTQMGQEVILRCVPISNHLYFYWYRQILGQKVEFLVSFYNNEISEKSEIFDDQFSVERPDGSNFTLKIRSTKLEDSAMYFCASTSGQGAYNEQFFGPGTRLTVL.

This chain uses TRBV5-8 with TRBJ2-5; TRBD2 agrees at 12 bases. The CDR3 is 15 residues long. CDR1 SGHTS and CDR2 YDEGEE come from the germline V gene. J gave up 2 bases and V 2 bases, and 1 base lay outside the gene matches. The CDR3 DNA follows: TGTGCCAGCAGCTTAGGACTAGCGGGGCAAGAGACCCAGTACTTC. Translating it yields CASSLGLAGQETQYF. Together with reference TRBV5-8 and TRBJ2-5, the CDR3 gives the full variable domain: EAGVTQSPTHLIKTRGQQATLRCSPISGHTSVYWYQQALGLGLQFLLWYDEGEERNRGNFPPRFSGRQFPNYSSELNVNALELEDSALYLCASSLGLAGQETQYFGPGTRLLVL.

The chain carries TRBV5-1 and TRBJ2-1; D unclear. CDR1 is SGHRS and CDR2 is YFSETQ in the germline V gene. The CDR3 is 15 residues long. The V end lost 2 bases, the J end lost 0 bases, and 9 bases lay between the germline ends. The DNA for the CDR3 is TGCGCCAGCAGCTTAGTCTTTAGCTCCTACAATGAGCAGTTCTTC. Amino acid sequence: CASSLVFSSYNEQFF. The variable domain in full, completed from reference TRBV5-1 and TRBJ2-1, reads KAGVTQTPRYLIKTRGQQVTLSCSPISGHRSVSWYQQTPGQGLQFLFEYFSETQRNKGNFPGRFSGRQFSNSRSEMNVSTLELGDSALYLCASSLVFSSYNEQFFGPGTRLTVL.

The chain joins TRBV19 to TRBJ1-2; no clear D gene. V lost 3 bases, J lost 8 bases, and 19 bases lay in between. The germline CDR1 and CDR2 sequences are LNHDA and SQIVND (reference sequence). The CDR3 extends over 15 amino acids. The CDR3 nucleotides are TGTGCCAGTAGTATGTCAGCAGTTCGCGGGTGGGGCTACACCTTC. Translation gives CASSMSAVRGWGYTF.

V is TRBV12-2 and J is TRBJ1-1; TRBD1 is the table's D call, not checked against the DNA. TRBV12-2 is a documented pseudogene. The length of the CDR3 is 16 residues. CDR3 loop: CASRSRDRGMNTEAFF. The CDR3 DNA is TGTGCAAGTCGCTCCCGGGACAGGGGTATGAACACTGAAGCTTTCTTT.

CDR3 coding DNA: TGTGCCAGCAGCGTAGGCCAGTCCTACAATGAGCAGTTCTTC. It codes for CASSVGQSYNEQFF. This rearrangement joins TRBV9 to TRBJ2-1; D ambiguous. V lost 0 bases to trimming and J lost 1 base, with 5 bases between them. Germline V gives CDR1 SGDLS, CDR2 YYNGEE. This CDR3 region has 14 residues. Using reference TRBV9 and TRBJ2-1 for the parts outside the CDR3, the full variable domain is DSGVTQTPKHLITATGQRVTLRCSPRSGDLSVYWYQQSLDQGLQFLIQYYNGEERAKGNILERFSAQQFPDLHSELNLSSLELGDSALYFCASSVGQSYNEQFFGPGTRLTVL.

The rearrangement uses TRBV19 and TRBJ2-2; 9 bases agree with TRBD1. The CDR3 loop spans 16 amino acids. With V trimmed by 4 bases and J by 6 bases, 9 bases remained unmatched. Per germline, CDR1 LNHDA and CDR2 SQIVND (reference sequence). CDR3 region: CASSTPGTGYPGELFF. CDR3 sequence (DNA): TGTGCCAGTAGTACTCCCGGGACAGGGTATCCCGGGGAGCTGTTTTTT.